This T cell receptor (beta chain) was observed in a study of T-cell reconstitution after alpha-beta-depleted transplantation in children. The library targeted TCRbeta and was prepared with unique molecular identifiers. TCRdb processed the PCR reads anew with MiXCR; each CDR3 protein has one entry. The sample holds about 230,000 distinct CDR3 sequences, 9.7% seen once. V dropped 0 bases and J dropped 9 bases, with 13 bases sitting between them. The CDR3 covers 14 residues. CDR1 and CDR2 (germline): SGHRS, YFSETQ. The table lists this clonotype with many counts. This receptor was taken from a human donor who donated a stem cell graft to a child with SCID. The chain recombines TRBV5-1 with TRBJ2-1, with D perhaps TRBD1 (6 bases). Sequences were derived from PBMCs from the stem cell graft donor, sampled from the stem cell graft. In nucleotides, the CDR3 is TGCGCCAGCAGCTTGGGGGGCCAGGGGTCTGAGCAGTTCTTC. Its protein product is CASSLGGQGSEQFF.